This T cell receptor beta chain is drawn from a study of blood T cell repertoires in COVID-19. Across the whole study: Samples taken during acute and convalescent COVID-19 were collected in the United States, Italy and Spain.

As processed by the authors: Nucleated cell counts were estimated from reference gene primer amplification. Data came from immunoSEQ multiplex PCR; TCRdb stores just in-frame clones and leaves some out. V, J and clone size are taken as reported in that table, and D and trimming were inferred from the DNA itself. The sample has 210,000 or so clones; 90% to 95% are singletons. CDR1 is SGHRS and CDR2 is YFSETQ in the germline V gene. The CDR3 runs 18 residues. Trimming at V came to 0 bases and at J to 4 bases, leaving 10 bases not matched to a gene. Sequenced input: peripheral blood. The chain has TRBV5-1 and TRBJ2-1, with 10 nucleotides matching TRBD1. This TCR derives from a man under 40 with acute or convalescent COVID-19. The chain's CDR3 is CASSLVQPGTGAYNEQFF. The CDR3 DNA sequence: TGCGCCAGCAGCTTGGTCCAGCCCGGGACAGGGGCATACAATGAGCAGTTCTTC.